This T cell receptor (beta chain) was captured in a study of shared clonotypes between healthy human individuals. With respect to this clone: What it binds is unknown.

V gave up 1 base and J gave up 8 bases; unmatched junction bases: 9. The CDR3 covers 15 residues. Germline V gene data show CDR1 as SGHNT and CDR2 as YENEEA. Findings and limits, study-wide: Memory subsets had estimated richness that was generally smaller than that of naive subsets. The sharing of about 5% of naive CD4 clonotypes was seen across a handful of donors.

All donors qualified as healthy HIV-negative adults and had experienced no recent acute infections or vaccinations. Generated by immunoSEQ multiplex PCR, the TCRdb table keeps only in-frame clones and is missing some. The table shows approximately 640,000 clones, with about 78% occurring only once. Sequenced input: memory CD4+ T cells sorted from blood. Subset defined: CD45RA-negative fraction. This chain links TRBV11-3 with TRBJ1-2; 8 nucleotides match TRBD1. This clonotype was obtained from a young woman in good health. The CDR3 sequence is CASSLAKDRGVGYTF. The CDR3, as DNA: TGTGCCAGCAGCTTAGCTAAAGACAGGGGAGTGGGCTACACCTTC.